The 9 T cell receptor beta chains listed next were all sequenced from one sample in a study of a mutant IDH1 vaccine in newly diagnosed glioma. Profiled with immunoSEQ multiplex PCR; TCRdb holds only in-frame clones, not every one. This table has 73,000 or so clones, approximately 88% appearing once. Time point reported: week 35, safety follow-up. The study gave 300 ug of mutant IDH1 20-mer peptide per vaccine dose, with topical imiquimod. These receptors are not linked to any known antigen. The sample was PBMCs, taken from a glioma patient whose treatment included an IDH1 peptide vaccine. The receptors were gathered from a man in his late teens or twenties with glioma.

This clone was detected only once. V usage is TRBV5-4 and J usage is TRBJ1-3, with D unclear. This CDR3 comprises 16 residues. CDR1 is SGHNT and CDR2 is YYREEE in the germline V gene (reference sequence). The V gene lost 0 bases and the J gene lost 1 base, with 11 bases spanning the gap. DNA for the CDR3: TGTGCCAGCAGCTTGGGACGGGCAGTTTCTGGAAACACCATATATTTT. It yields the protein CASSLGRAVSGNTIYF. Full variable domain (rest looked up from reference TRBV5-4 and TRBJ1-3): ETGVTQSPTHLIKTRGQQVTLRCSSQSGHNTVSWYQQALGQGPQFIFQYYREEENGRGNFPPRFSGLQFPNYSSELNVNALELDDSALYLCASSLGRAVSGNTIYFGEGSWLTVV.

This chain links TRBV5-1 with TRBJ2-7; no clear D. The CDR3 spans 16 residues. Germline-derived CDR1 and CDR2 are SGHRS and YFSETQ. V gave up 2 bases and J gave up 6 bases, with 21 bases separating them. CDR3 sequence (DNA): TGCGCCAGCAGCTTCCCCCAGTCGAGCTCAAGGCGCGAGCAGTACTTC. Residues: CASSFPQSSSRREQYF.

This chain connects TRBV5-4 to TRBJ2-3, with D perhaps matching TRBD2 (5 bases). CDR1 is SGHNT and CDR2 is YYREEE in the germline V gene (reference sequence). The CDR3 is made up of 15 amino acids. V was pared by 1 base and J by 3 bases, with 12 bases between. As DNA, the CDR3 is TGTGCCAGCAGCTTGAGGTGGACGGGGACAGATACGCAGTATTTT. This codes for CASSLRWTGTDTQYF. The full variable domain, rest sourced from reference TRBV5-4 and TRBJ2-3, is ETGVTQSPTHLIKTRGQQVTLRCSSQSGHNTVSWYQQALGQGPQFIFQYYREEENGRGNFPPRFSGLQFPNYSSELNVNALELDDSALYLCASSLRWTGTDTQYFGPGTRLTVL.

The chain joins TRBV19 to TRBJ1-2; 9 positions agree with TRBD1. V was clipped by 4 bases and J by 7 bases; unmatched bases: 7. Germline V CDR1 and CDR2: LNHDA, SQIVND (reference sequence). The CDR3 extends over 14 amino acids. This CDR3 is CASSTRTGGFGYTF. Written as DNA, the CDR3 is TGTGCCAGTAGTACCCGAACAGGGGGCTTTGGCTACACCTTC.

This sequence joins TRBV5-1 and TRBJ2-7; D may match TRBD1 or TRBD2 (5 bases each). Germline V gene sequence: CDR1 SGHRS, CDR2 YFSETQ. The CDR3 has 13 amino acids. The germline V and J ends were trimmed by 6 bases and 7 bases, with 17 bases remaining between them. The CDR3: CASKRGPSGEQYF. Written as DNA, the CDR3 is TGCGCCAGCAAAAGGGGCCCCTCGGGGGAGCAGTACTTC.

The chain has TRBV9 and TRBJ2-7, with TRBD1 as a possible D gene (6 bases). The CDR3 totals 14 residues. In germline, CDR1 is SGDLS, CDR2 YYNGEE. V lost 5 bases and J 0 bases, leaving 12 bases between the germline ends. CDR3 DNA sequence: TGTGCCAGCAGTGGGGGACACGACTCCTACGAGCAGTACTTC. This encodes CASSGGHDSYEQYF.

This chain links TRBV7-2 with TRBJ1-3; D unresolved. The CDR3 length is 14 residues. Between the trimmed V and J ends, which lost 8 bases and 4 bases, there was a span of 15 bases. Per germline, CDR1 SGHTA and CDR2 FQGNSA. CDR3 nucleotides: TGTGCCAGCGGGTTGAGGAGTAGGGGAAACACCATATATTTT. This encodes CASGLRSRGNTIYF.

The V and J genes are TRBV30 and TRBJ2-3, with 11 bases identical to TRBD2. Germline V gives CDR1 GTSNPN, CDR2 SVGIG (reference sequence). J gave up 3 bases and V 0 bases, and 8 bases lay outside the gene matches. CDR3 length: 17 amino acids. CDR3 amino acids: CAWSVLALAGGTDTQYF. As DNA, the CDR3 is TGTGCCTGGAGTGTACTTGCGCTAGCGGGGGGTACAGATACGCAGTATTTT. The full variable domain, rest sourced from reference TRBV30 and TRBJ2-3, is SQTIHQWPATLVQPVGSPLSLECTVEGTSNPNLYWYRQAAGRGLQLLFYSVGIGQISSEVPQNLSASRPQDRQFILSSKKLLLSDSGFYLCAWSVLALAGGTDTQYFGPGTRLTVL.

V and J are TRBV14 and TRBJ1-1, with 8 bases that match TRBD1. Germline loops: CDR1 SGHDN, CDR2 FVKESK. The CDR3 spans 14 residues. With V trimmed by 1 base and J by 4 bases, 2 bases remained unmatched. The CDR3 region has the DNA TGTGCCAGCAGCCAAGCTACAGGGGGCACTGAAGCTTTCTTT. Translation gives CASSQATGGTEAFF.